The 23 T cell receptor beta chains listed next were all sequenced from one sample in a study of shared clonotypes between healthy human individuals. CD45RO-negative cells were positively selected for CCR7, leaving out terminally differentiated effector memory CD45RA+ cells. Sequencing used immunoSEQ multiplex PCR; TCRdb keeps in-frame clones, though not all of them. The data contain some 580,000 clones, roughly 98% of them singletons. The sample taken for sequencing was naive CD8+ T cells sorted from blood. These receptors were obtained from a man aged 30-40 years in good health.

Only one count was recorded for this clone. The genes are TRBV27 and TRBJ2-1; TRBD1 is a possible D gene (6 bases). Trimming removed 5 bases at V and 8 bases at J, with 16 bases between. The CDR3 has 14 residues. Per germline, CDR1 MNHEY and CDR2 SMNVEV (reference sequence). CDR3 sequence (DNA): TGTGCCAGCAGTGGATACCAGGGGAACGATGAGCAGTTCTTC. It is translated as CASSGYQGNDEQFF.

The chain couples TRBV4-1 to TRBJ1-1; 8 nucleotides match TRBD1. V was pared by 5 bases and J by 1 base, with 9 bases of the junction left unmatched. The CDR3 sequence is 16 residues long. Per the germline V gene, CDR1 is MGHRA and CDR2 is YSYEKL. In DNA form, the CDR3 reads TGCGCCAGCAGCTTTCGACAGGGGTTGGAGAACACTGAAGCTTTCTTT. Translating gives CASSFRQGLENTEAFF.

The J gene is TRBJ2-1, the V gene TRBV2, with 9 bases identical to TRBD2. This CDR3 region has 18 residues. Trimming removed 3 bases from V and 8 bases from J; junction bases left unmatched: 17. The V gene's germline CDR1 is SNHLY and CDR2 FYNNEI. In nucleotides, the CDR3 is TGTGCCAGCAGTGAGGTCCCGCCGGGTAGCGGGAGTATTGATGAGCAGTTCTTC. This encodes CASSEVPPGSGSIDEQFF. The full variable domain, rest sourced from reference TRBV2 and TRBJ2-1, is EPEVTQTPSHQVTQMGQEVILRCVPISNHLYFYWYRQILGQKVEFLVSFYNNEISEKSEIFDDQFSVERPDGSNFTLKIRSTKLEDSAMYFCASSEVPPGSGSIDEQFFGPGTRLTVL.

The chain has TRBV27 and TRBJ2-7, with TRBD2 identical over 10 bases. Unmatched junction bases numbered 2, after V lost 1 base and J lost 2 bases. Germline V gene lookup returns CDR1 MNHEY and CDR2 SMNVEV (reference sequence). CDR3 length equals 15 residues. The CDR3 nucleotides read TGTGCCAGCAGTTTATTTAGCGGGGGGACCTACGAGCAGTACTTC. Protein sequence: CASSLFSGGTYEQYF.

The chain is built from TRBV5-1 and TRBJ2-3; possibly TRBD1 or TRBD2 for D (6 bases each). Germline loops: CDR1 SGHRS, CDR2 YFSETQ. The V gene lost 1 base and the J gene lost 3 bases, with 9 bases spanning the gap. The CDR3 runs to 14 residues. For the CDR3, the DNA is TGCGCCAGCAGCTTGAGGGGGAGGACAGATACGCAGTATTTT. It translates to CASSLRGRTDTQYF.

The chain couples TRBV19 to TRBJ2-1; D unclear. This CDR3 is built from 14 residues. The ends were cut back, 3 bases at V and 3 bases at J, with 9 bases in the middle. Germline lookup yields CDR1 LNHDA and CDR2 SQIVND (reference sequence). This CDR3 is CASSMGPHYNEQFF. The CDR3 nucleotides are TGTGCCAGTAGTATGGGTCCCCACTACAATGAGCAGTTCTTC.

The gene calls are TRBV6-5 and TRBJ2-7; 7 positions match TRBD1. CDR1 and CDR2 from the germline V gene are MNHEY and SVGAGI. This CDR3 spans 12 amino acids. After removal of 5 bases from V and 6 bases from J, the junction contained 4 bases not matched to a gene. The CDR3 DNA reads as TGTGCCAGCAGTGCAACAGGGGTCGAGCAGTACTTC. Amino acids: CASSATGVEQYF.

The chain is built from TRBV6-5 and TRBJ2-7, with D uncertain. The CDR3 is made up of 13 amino acids. V was trimmed by 2 bases and J by 6 bases, leaving 11 bases between them. Germline loops: CDR1 MNHEY, CDR2 SVGAGI. The CDR3 protein is CASSYAGVSEQYF. In DNA, the CDR3 is TGTGCCAGCAGTTACGCAGGTGTGAGCGAGCAGTACTTC.

The chain employs TRBV29-1 and TRBJ2-1; tentatively, D is TRBD2 (5 bases). CDR1 is SQVTM, CDR2 ANQGSEA, per germline. CDR3 length: 16 amino acids. V gave up 0 bases and J gave up 4 bases, with 16 bases separating them. The CDR3: CSVEDPDYSAYNEQFF. Here the CDR3 DNA reads TGCAGCGTTGAAGACCCCGACTATTCAGCGTACAATGAGCAGTTCTTC.

To note about this clone: Other DNA sequences in the sample encode the same CDR3. This rearrangement joins TRBV9 to TRBJ2-1; D may correspond to TRBD1 or TRBD2 (5 bases each). The germline CDR1 and CDR2 sequences are SGDLS and YYNGEE. The CDR3 runs to 13 residues. V lost 0 bases and J 5 bases, leaving 6 bases between the germline ends. The CDR3: CASSVGGDNEQFF. The CDR3 region has the DNA TGTGCCAGCAGCGTAGGAGGGGACAATGAGCAGTTCTTC.

CDR3 in DNA: TGTGCCAGCAGCGCGGGACAGGGGGTGGGAGAGACCCAGTACTTC. Translation: CASSAGQGVGETQYF. The chain combines TRBV5-5 with TRBJ2-5, with 11 bases matching TRBD1. The CDR3 sequence is 15 residues long. The V gene's germline CDR1 is SGHKS and CDR2 YYEKEE (reference sequence). Germline trimming cut 4 bases from V and 4 bases from J; bases unmatched to any gene: 6.

This rearrangement joins TRBV6-5 to TRBJ1-1; 7 nucleotides match TRBD1. V was clipped by 2 bases and J by 4 bases; unmatched bases: 7. The length of the CDR3 is 15 residues. In germline, CDR1 is MNHEY, CDR2 SVGAGI. CDR3 sequence reads: CASSYGDSSFTEAFF. The CDR3 DNA sequence: TGTGCCAGCAGTTACGGGGACAGTTCTTTCACTGAAGCTTTCTTT.

V is TRBV27 and J is TRBJ2-3, with D perhaps being TRBD1 or TRBD2 (5 bases each). V was clipped by 6 bases and J by 3 bases, with 19 bases between them. The CDR3 covers 16 residues. CDR1 is MNHEY, CDR2 SMNVEV, per germline (reference sequence). CDR3 in amino acids: CASRSFWDVATDTQYF. CDR3 DNA sequence: TGTGCCAGCAGATCCTTCTGGGACGTAGCGACAGATACGCAGTATTTT.

V usage is TRBV30 and J usage is TRBJ2-7; 9 bases fit TRBD1. The J segment lost 6 bases and the V segment lost 5 bases, leaving 8 bases of the junction unmatched. The germline V gene encodes CDR1 GTSNPN and CDR2 SVGIG (reference sequence). The CDR3 is made up of 13 amino acids. CDR3 DNA: TGTGCCTGGGATGGGGGGACAGGGCTCGAGCAGTACTTC. Protein product: CAWDGGTGLEQYF.

The chain has TRBV27 and TRBJ2-7; 7 positions match TRBD2. Germline values: CDR1 MNHEY, CDR2 SMNVEV (reference sequence). Trimming removed 0 bases from V and 5 bases from J; junction bases left unmatched: 1. The CDR3 runs to 13 residues. The CDR3 DNA follows: TGTGCCAGCAGTTTATCAGGGAGGGACGAGCAGTACTTC. It codes for CASSLSGRDEQYF.

The sample holds one count of this clone. In the same sample, other DNA sequences code for this CDR3. This sequence joins TRBV15 and TRBJ2-1; the match to TRBD2 covers 7 bases. The CDR3 spans 14 residues. The V gene end was trimmed by 4 bases and the J gene end by 4 bases; junction bases not matched to a gene: 4. Germline CDR1 and CDR2: LNHNV and YYDKDF (reference sequence). The CDR3 spells CATSTSGDYNEQFF. CDR3 nucleotide sequence: TGTGCCACCAGCACTAGCGGAGATTACAATGAGCAGTTCTTC.

This clone was picked up one time. The chain links TRBV27 to TRBJ2-1; no definite D call. This CDR3 is 17 amino acids long. In germline, CDR1 is MNHEY, CDR2 SMNVEV (reference sequence). Trimming removed 2 bases from V and 8 bases from J, with 22 bases in between. Here the CDR3 DNA reads TGTGCCAGCAGTTTAAAATGGAAGGATGGTGGTGTACATGAGCAGTTCTTC. The encoded protein is CASSLKWKDGGVHEQFF.

J is TRBJ2-1 and V is TRBV11-3; 13 bases align to TRBD2. The CDR3 runs to 15 residues. J was trimmed by 7 bases and V by 5 bases; bases with no gene match: 5. Germline loops: CDR1 SGHNT, CDR2 YENEEA. The CDR3 DNA reads TGTGCCAGCAGCGGAGGACTAGCGGGAGAGAATGAGCAGTTCTTC. Its protein product is CASSGGLAGENEQFF.

The chain has TRBV7-8 and TRBJ2-1; 9 nucleotides align to TRBD2. Germline CDR1 is SGHVS and CDR2 is FQNEAQ. V shed 0 bases, J shed 0 bases, and the junction held 9 bases outside the gene matches. The CDR3 has 19 residues. This chain's CDR3 is CASSLAPSGDASSYNEQFF. The CDR3 coding sequence is TGTGCCAGCAGCTTAGCGCCTAGCGGGGACGCGAGCTCCTACAATGAGCAGTTCTTC.

This chain links TRBV27 with TRBJ1-5; D gene unclear. The CDR3 covers 13 residues. Germline V gene data show CDR1 as MNHEY and CDR2 as SMNVEV (reference sequence). V dropped 0 bases and J dropped 4 bases, with 4 bases sitting between them. CDR3 coding DNA: TGTGCCAGCAGTTTATCCCTAAATCAGCCCCAGCATTTT. It translates to CASSLSLNQPQHF.

To note about this clone: The same CDR3 also results from other DNA sequences found in this sample. J is TRBJ2-2 and V is TRBV27; no reliable D call. Trimming removed 2 bases from V and 5 bases from J, with 3 bases in between. CDR1 is MNHEY, CDR2 SMNVEV, per germline (reference sequence). CDR3 length: 12 amino acids. CDR3 region: CASSLLTGELFF. The CDR3 region has the DNA TGTGCCAGCAGTTTACTGACCGGGGAGCTGTTTTTT.

The chain has TRBV29-1 and TRBJ1-1; 8 bases align to TRBD1. V dropped 7 bases and J dropped 1; count of bases not matched to a gene: 8. This CDR3 comprises 14 residues. Germline loops: CDR1 SQVTM, CDR2 ANQGSEA. The CDR3 DNA sequence: TGCAGCGCTAAAAGGGACAGGAGGAACACTGAAGCTTTCTTT. Encoded protein: CSAKRDRRNTEAFF. Filled out from reference TRBV29-1 and TRBJ1-1, the complete variable domain reads SAVISQKPSRDICQRGTSLTIQCQVDSQVTMMFWYRQQPGQSLTLIATANQGSEATYESGFVIDKFPISRPNLTFSTLTVSNMSPEDSSIYLCSAKRDRRNTEAFFGQGTRLTVV.

CDR3 sequence reads: CASNILGLSADTQYF. In nucleotides, the CDR3 is TGTGCCAGCAACATTCTTGGACTGTCTGCAGATACGCAGTATTTT. The chain recombines TRBV27 with TRBJ2-3, with a possible D match to TRBD2 (5 bases). The CDR3 is 15 amino acids. The ends were cut back, 7 bases at V and 4 bases at J, with 18 bases in the middle. Germline-derived CDR1 and CDR2 are MNHEY and SMNVEV (reference sequence).